Listed below are T cell receptor beta chains from one sample, sequenced in a study of T cells in Graves' hyperthyroidism and ophthalmopathy. MiXCR was run by TCRdb on the multiplex PCR reads, yielding one entry per CDR3 protein. The sample records about 740,000 distinct CDR3 sequences, around 15% being singletons. The sequenced sample was blood. The receptors were sampled from a woman under 30 with Graves' hyperthyroidism. Each CDR3 is given with its conserved first and last residue. A D gene is named only where the DNA matches it firmly. The size of a clone is reported for some rows only, either as once, few or many, or as a class for expanded clones.

size | J | V | D | DNA | CDR3
many | TRBJ1-2 | TRBV20-1 | . | TGCAGTGCTAGAAGAAGGGACTATGGCTACACCTTC | CSARRRDYGYTF
. | TRBJ2-3 | TRBV19 | TRBD2 | TGTGCCACAAGACTAGCGGGAGTGGATACGCAGTATTTT | CATRLAGVDTQYF
. | TRBJ1-2 | TRBV9 | . | TGTGCCAGCAGCGCCTCCTATGGAGGTGGCTACACCTTC | CASSASYGGGYTF
many | TRBJ2-1 | TRBV5-1 | . | TGCGCCAGCAGCTTGAGTATAAGCTCCTACAATGAGCAGTTCTTC | CASSLSISSYNEQFF
few | TRBJ1-4 | TRBV27 | . | TGTGCCAGCAGTTTAGAGGGGACCTCGGAAAAACTGTTTTTT | CASSLEGTSEKLFF
few | TRBJ2-2 | TRBV7-9 | . | TGTGCCAGCAGCTACCCTCAGACCACCGGGGAGCTGTTTTTT | CASSYPQTTGELFF
. | TRBJ2-1 | TRBV18 | . | TGTGCCAGCTCACCATTCGGGAGAGGGGAGCGGGAGCAGTTCTTC | CASSPFGRGEREQFF
many | TRBJ2-1 | TRBV13 | . | TGTGCCAGCAGCTTGACCGTTTACAATGAGCAGTTCTTC | CASSLTVYNEQFF
many | TRBJ1-1 | TRBV6-1 | . | TGTGCCAGCAATCGACCACTTGGGGAAGCTTTCTTT | CASNRPLGEAFF
many | TRBJ2-1 | TRBV7-8 | TRBD2 | TGTGCCAGCAGCTCACCCGCTCAGGGACTAGCTGCGTTTAATGAGCAGTTCTTC | CASSSPAQGLAAFNEQFF
. | TRBJ2-1 | TRBV6-2/TRBV6-3 | TRBD2 | TGTGCCAGCAGGATTGGTGGCGGGAGGGCCTCCGTTGAGCAGTTCTTC | CASRIGGGRASVEQFF
. | TRBJ1-2 | TRBV6-5 | . | TGTGCCAGCAGATTACGTCCCGGCTCCTATGGCTACACCTTC | CASRLRPGSYGYTF
many | TRBJ2-1 | TRBV3-1 | TRBD2 | TGTGCCAGCCGACTAGCAAACAATGAGCAGTTCTTC | CASRLANNEQFF
few | TRBJ2-4 | TRBV6-1 | . | TGTGCCAGCAGTCTTAGTGTAGTAGCGGTAGCCAAAAACATTCAGTACTTC | CASSLSVVAVAKNIQYF
many | TRBJ2-1 | TRBV7-3 | . | TGTGCCAGCAGCTTGGTCCCAGGCGAGTCCCTCTACAATGAGCAGTTCTTC | CASSLVPGESLYNEQFF
many | TRBJ2-1 | TRBV2 | TRBD2 | TGTGCCAGCAGTGAAGATCCTAGCGGGACCTACAATGAGCAGTTCTTC | CASSEDPSGTYNEQFF
many | TRBJ1-1 | TRBV30 | . | TGTGCCTGGAGTGTACCGGGGGAAGCTTTCTTT | CAWSVPGEAFF
many | TRBJ2-2 | TRBV11-2 | . | TGTGCCAGCAGCTTGGTCATGACCGGGGAGCTGTTTTTT | CASSLVMTGELFF
. | TRBJ2-7 | TRBV7-2 | TRBD2 | TGTGCCAGCAGCTCCAACGTTTTCCAGACTAGCAGTTCCTACGAGCAGTACTTC | CASSSNVFQTSSSYEQYF
few | TRBJ2-2 | TRBV12-3/TRBV12-4 | TRBD2 | TGTGCCAGCAGTTCCCCTTTTACACTAGCGGGTCTCACCGGGGAGCTGTTTTTT | CASSSPFTLAGLTGELFF
many | TRBJ1-2 | TRBV11-2 | . | TGTGCCAGCAGCCCCCGGACAGCTAACTATGGCTACACCTTC | CASSPRTANYGYTF
many | TRBJ2-2 | TRBV4-1 | . | TGCGCCAGCAGCCAAGATTTTGCCGGGGAGCTGTTTTTT | CASSQDFAGELFF
few | TRBJ2-7 | TRBV27 | TRBD2 | TGTGCCAGCAGAAGGACTAGCGGGATGTTCTACGAGCAGTACTTC | CASRRTSGMFYEQYF
many | TRBJ2-5 | TRBV20-1 | TRBD1 | TGCAGTGCTCAGGACAGGGAAGAGACCCAGTACTTC | CSAQDREETQYF
. | TRBJ2-5 | TRBV4-1 | TRBD2 | TGCGCCAGCAGCCACACTAGCGGGAGGGCCGATCGGGGAAAAGAGACCCAGTACTTC | CASSHTSGRADRGKETQYF
. | TRBJ2-1 | TRBV5-5 | . | TGTGCCAGCAGCTTGTTTGCGTTAGCGGCGAACAATGAGCAGTTCTTC | CASSLFALAANNEQFF
many | TRBJ1-5 | TRBV5-1 | . | TGCGCCAGCAGCTTGGAGCCTTGGCAGGGCCCAAATCAGCCCCAGCATTTT | CASSLEPWQGPNQPQHF
many | TRBJ2-7 | TRBV28 | TRBD1 | TGTGCCAGCAATCGAAGAGCGCACAGGGGAGATCCACTCTACGAGCAGTACTTC | CASNRRAHRGDPLYEQYF
many | TRBJ2-1 | TRBV30 | . | TGTGCCTACTCAAGACTTTACAATGAGCAGTTCTTC | CAYSRLYNEQFF
. | TRBJ2-5 | TRBV28 | TRBD1 | TGTGCCAGCAGTTCGACAGGGGGTTGGCAAGAGACCCAGTACTTC | CASSSTGGWQETQYF
many | TRBJ2-2 | TRBV2 | TRBD2 | TGTGCCAGCAGAACCAGCGGGAGGAACACCGGGGAGCTGTTTTTT | CASRTSGRNTGELFF
few | TRBJ2-1 | TRBV10-3 | . | TGTGCCATCAGTGAGGACCATGAGCAGTTCTTC | CAISEDHEQFF
few | TRBJ2-5 | TRBV12-3/TRBV12-4 | TRBD1 | TGTGCCGGCAGCAAGGACAGGGGGCAAGAGACCCAGTACTTC | CAGSKDRGQETQYF
. | TRBJ1-6 | TRBV20-1 | TRBD1 | TGCAGTGCTAGAGATCTCGGGACAGCTAATTCACCCCTCCACTTT | CSARDLGTANSPLHF
many | TRBJ1-5 | TRBV6-2/TRBV6-3 | . | TGTGCCAGCAGGACCCCAGGGTACGGGAATAGCAATCAGCCCCAGCATTTT | CASRTPGYGNSNQPQHF
many | TRBJ2-3 | TRBV12-3/TRBV12-4 | TRBD2 | TGTGCCAGCAGTTTAACCCTAGCGGGAGGGCCGAGCACAGATACGCAGTATTTT | CASSLTLAGGPSTDTQYF
once | TRBJ2-1 | TRBV14 | . | TGTGCCAGCAGCGCCTCCGGGACTTACTCCCTTAATGAGCAGTTCTTC | CASSASGTYSLNEQFF
few | TRBJ2-2 | TRBV7-9 | . | TGTGCCAGCAGCCCCGGGGCAGGGAACACCGGGGAGCTGTTTTTT | CASSPGAGNTGELFF
. | TRBJ1-4 | TRBV11-2 | TRBD1 | TGTGCCAGCAGCTCACTTAACTGGGACAGGGGGGAGAAAAAACTGTTTTTT | CASSSLNWDRGEKKLFF
many | TRBJ1-5 | TRBV12-3/TRBV12-4 | . | TGTGCCAGCAGCTTCAGCAATCAGCCCCAGCATTTT | CASSFSNQPQHF
many | TRBJ2-2 | TRBV3-1 | TRBD1 | TGTGCCAGCAGCACCCGCGGGACAGGGGCGAACACCGGGGAGCTGTTTTTT | CASSTRGTGANTGELFF
few | TRBJ2-3 | TRBV5-8 | . | TGTGCCAGCACTCGCGGAGACAGCGAGCGAGATACGCAGTATTTT | CASTRGDSERDTQYF
few | TRBJ1-1 | TRBV2 | . | TGTGCCAGCAGGTGGGGTTCTGAAGCTTTCTTT | CASRWGSEAFF